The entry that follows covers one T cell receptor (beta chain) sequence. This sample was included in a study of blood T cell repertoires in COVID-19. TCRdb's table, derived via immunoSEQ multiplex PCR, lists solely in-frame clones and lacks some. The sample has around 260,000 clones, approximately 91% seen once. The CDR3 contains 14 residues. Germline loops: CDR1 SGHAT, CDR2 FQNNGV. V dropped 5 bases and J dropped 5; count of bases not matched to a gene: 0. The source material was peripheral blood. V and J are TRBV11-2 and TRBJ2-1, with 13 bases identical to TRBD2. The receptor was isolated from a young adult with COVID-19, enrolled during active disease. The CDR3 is CASSGTSGNNEQFF. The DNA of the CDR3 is TGTGCCAGCAGCGGGACTAGCGGGAACAATGAGCAGTTCTTC.